This T cell receptor beta chain was sequenced for a study of blood T cell repertoires in COVID-19. As for the study in general: Acute and convalescent COVID-19 samples came from the United States, Italy and Spain. T cells, B-cell-depleted T cells, or PBMCs supplied cDNA or gDNA.

One Seattle source followed patients from active infection through their disease course. Original processing methods: Nucleated cell number was recorded as an estimate derived from reference gene primer amplification. Here immunoSEQ multiplex PCR was the method, and the copy in TCRdb shows in-frame clones only, minus some. The V and J calls and clone size are taken from that table; D and trimming were inferred from the DNA. The sample gives fewer than 450,000 clones, almost 90% of which show up once; 7% to 8% is in the top ten. This CDR3 region has 15 residues. CDR1 is ENHRY and CDR2 is SYGVKD in the germline V gene. The trim removed 6 bases at V and 3 bases at J, leaving 5 bases unmatched.

Sequenced: peripheral blood. The sequence was collected from a woman between 65 and 79 years old with COVID-19, enrolled during active disease. V and J are TRBV10-3 and TRBJ1-1; 12 nucleotides agree with TRBD1. The CDR3 nucleotides read TGTGCCATCAGAGGGACAGGGGGCATGGACACTGAAGCTTTCTTT. Protein sequence: CAIRGTGGMDTEAFF.